This T cell receptor beta chain was retrieved from a study of Graves' ophthalmopathy and Graves' hyperthyroidism. Germline V CDR1 and CDR2: SGHNT, YENEEA. The length of the CDR3 is 13 residues. The V end was cut by 4 bases, the J end by 6 bases, with 12 bases between. Amplified TCR beta CDR3 regions were obtained using RNA transcripts as template. HTBI primers served in a first-round RT-PCR, which a second-round multiplex PCR followed. TCRdb redid the calling of the multiplex PCR reads with MiXCR, one entry per CDR3 protein. Here the sample spans hundreds of thousands of distinct CDR3 sequences, approximately 15% being singletons. Hyperthyroidism showing no ophthalmopathy within 18 months of follow-up was stable. The hyperthyroidism patients, aged 18 to 65, had been newly diagnosed, with under 2 months' duration. The diagnostic workup employed clinical symptoms, serum thyroxine, TRAb, thyroid ultrasound and orbital computed tomography. Out of around 9.5 ml of fresh peripheral blood, PBMCs were obtained.

V gene TRBV11-3 combines with J gene TRBJ1-1; D unresolved. This receptor was obtained from a woman younger than 30 with stable Graves' hyperthyroidism. Sequenced material: peripheral blood. As DNA, the CDR3 is TGTGCCAGCAGCTGGCTCCTAGGCTCTGAAGCTTTCTTT. It translates to CASSWLLGSEAFF. Together with reference TRBV11-3 and TRBJ1-1, the CDR3 gives the full variable domain: EAGVVQSPRYKIIEKKQPVAFWCNPISGHNTLYWYLQNLGQGPELLIRYENEEAVDDSQLPKDRFSAERLKGVDSTLKIQPAELGDSAVYLCASSWLLGSEAFFGQGTRLTVV.